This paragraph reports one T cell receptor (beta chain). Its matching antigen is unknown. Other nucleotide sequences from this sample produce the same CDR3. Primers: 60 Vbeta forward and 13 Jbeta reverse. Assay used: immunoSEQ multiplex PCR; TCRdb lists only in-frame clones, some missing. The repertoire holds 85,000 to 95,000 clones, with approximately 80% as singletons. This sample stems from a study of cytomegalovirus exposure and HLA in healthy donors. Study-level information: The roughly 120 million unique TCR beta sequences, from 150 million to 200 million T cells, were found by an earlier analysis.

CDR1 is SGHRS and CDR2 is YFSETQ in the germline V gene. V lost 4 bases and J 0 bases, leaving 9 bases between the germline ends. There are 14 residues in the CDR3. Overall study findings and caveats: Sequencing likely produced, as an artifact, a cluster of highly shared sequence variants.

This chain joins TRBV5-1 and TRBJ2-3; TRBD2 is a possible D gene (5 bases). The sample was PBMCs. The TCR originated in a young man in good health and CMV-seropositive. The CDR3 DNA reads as TGCGCCAGCAGCCGACGAGGGAGCACAGATACGCAGTATTTT. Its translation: CASSRRGSTDTQYF.